This TCR beta chain was found in a study of cytomegalovirus exposure and HLA in healthy donors (dated by TCRdb to the late 2010s). Background for the entire study: In an earlier analysis of fewer than 750 of the donors, roughly 300 Gb of sequence data and 95 million to 130 million unique TCR beta sequences from roughly 200 million T cells were reported. A later analysis re-analyzed previously published TCR beta repertoires from roughly 690 donors and added high-resolution HLA genotyping to study TCR occurrence patterns. Both class I and class II loci were covered by HLA typing, at four-digit resolution. Donor age, sex, ethnicity and CMV serostatus were collected together with the repertoire data. Typing coverage varied by locus: roughly 629-640 donors for A, B, C, DRB1 and DQB1; some 520 for DQA1; more than 600 for DPA1; roughly 470 for DPB1. Five DR-DQ haplotypes were treated as single units for association and clustering because of strong linkage in the cohort. High-throughput TCR immunosequencing, statistical association of individual TCRs with disease status, and machine learning were combined to predict cytomegalovirus infection status. The genetic ancestry cluster associated with self-reported Caucasian donors included 81% of the approximately 430 genotyped donors. In the later analysis, no new phenotypic data were used to find candidate immune exposures; instead, reliance was placed on TCR beta sequences and their occurrence across donors. An earlier analysis of some 600 of the donors applied high-throughput TCR beta sequencing to assess whether each TCR beta V gene segment acted as functional or pseudogenic. Besides the first cohort of roughly 700 subjects, a separate validation cohort made up of 95 to 150 different subjects was used. Roughly 290 gigabases of sequencing data and around 85 million unique TCR sequences made up an early release that covered approximately 650 HLA-typed donors. On average, roughly 240,000 unique TCR beta nucleotide sequences were sequenced per donor among 398 genotyped donors of the cohort, with roughly 18% of those sequences being non-productive. Every repertoire in the discovery cohort had been generated on one and the same sequencing platform. The study was designed to test whether signatures of past pathogen exposure could be identified by cataloging public T cell receptors. The study used immunosequencing to profile the T cell repertoires of around 600 subjects and linked those repertoires to cytomegalovirus serostatus. A later genetic analysis took genome-wide SNP genotypes for about three fifths of the 666 donors and used that subset as a discovery cohort. Study-wide conclusions, independent of this receptor: Strong co-occurrence of HLA alleles, especially DR and DQ, made assigning TCR associations to individual alleles difficult. A later genetic analysis associated a missense DCLRE1C variant with V-gene and J-gene trimming of TCR beta chains, and an independent cohort replicated the association. An earlier analysis of 587 of the donors showed that most TCR beta V segments appeared in productive rearrangements either about 87% or about 30% of the time, which broadly matched IMGT annotations. Cytomegalovirus status was reported to be diagnosed by the classifier with high specificity and sensitivity in both the original and validation cohorts. For the cohort, immune exposure information was limited to CMV serostatus. A group of highly shared sequence variants was considered likely to be a technical artifact of the sequencing pipeline. A later analysis reported that several top co-occurrence clusters appeared linked to parvovirus B19, influenza, CMV and Epstein-Barr virus. In this cohort, only TCR beta chains were sequenced, and detectable features were limited by the absence of alpha or paired-chain data. The study gave a list of about 150 TCR beta chains associated with cytomegalovirus. Some IMGT-functional V segments, including TRBV6-2 and TRBV6-3, could not be distinguished by the 87-base-pair reads and were therefore excluded. Most CMV-associated TCR beta chains appeared to be HLA-restricted in a later analysis, and the HLA associations seemed to be driven largely by CMV exposure. In a later analysis, HLA-associated TCR beta chains were found to be more clonally expanded and to have lower generation probabilities than equally common non-associated chains. The presence/absence analyses assumed that sequencing depth was roughly uniform across donors, and that assumption may not be true. Specific HLA alleles were associated with about 17,000 TCR beta sequences at a false discovery rate of 0.05 in a later analysis. Correlated functional status among segregating V segments might be attributable to linkage disequilibrium, but an unknown experimental factor could not be ruled out. Compared with the roughly 600-donor mean, donors in an Asian-associated ancestry cluster had fewer N-insertions in productive TCRs, according to a later genetic analysis. In vitro tests confirmed that a few of the cytomegalovirus-associated TCR beta chains recognize cytomegalovirus antigens. A further reported finding was that TCR beta sequences accurately predicted the HLA-A and HLA-B alleles for most subjects in the first cohort. In a later analysis, the rate of TCR association differed among HLA loci, with DRB1 alleles having the most associated TCRs and HLA-C alleles having the fewest. Most TCR sequences were observed very rarely across donors, whereas some public TCRs were present in many individuals. The authors suggested that the approach could potentially be generalized to other disease states and immunological phenotypes. Because counts were too low, roughly 17 rarely observed V segments, including chromosome 9 orphons, were left out of the earlier analysis of 587 of the donors. Because some donors lacked HLA typing at each locus, the association tests relied only on the typed subset.

Libraries were made using the immunoSEQ multiplex PCR assay. For the multiplex PCR, a mixture combining 60 forward primers for TCR Vbeta segments and 13 reverse primers for TCR Jbeta segments was used. A multiplex PCR assay on genomic DNA amplified the CDR3 region of rearranged TCR beta genes. On the Illumina HiSeq System, the amplified TCR beta libraries were sequenced as 87-base-pair reads. In the source study's methods: A later analysis tallied some 79 million unique TCR beta chains across the 666 repertoires, and approximately 9.9 million of those chains were shared by two or more donors. To remove PCR and sequencing errors, raw reads were error-corrected and collapsed into unique sequences using a nearest-neighbor algorithm that merged closely related sequences. Alignment of CDR3 sequences to IMGT reference sequences was used to assign V, D and J gene segments. For a sequence to be retained, a match of at least six nucleotides was required to both a V gene segment and a J gene segment. A rearrangement was called productive if the CDR3 had no stop codons and remained in frame with V and J, and every other rearrangement was called non-productive. Following IMGT convention, CDR3 was defined as the stretch from the second conserved V-encoded cysteine up to the conserved J-encoded phenylalanine. In an earlier analysis of roughly 610 of the donors, sequences lacking an unambiguous match to a single V gene segment were excluded. In an earlier analysis of a few hundred of the donors, a V segment was called functional when productive rearrangements were above 56.7%, and segregating when the standard deviation between donors exceeded 5%. To diagnose cytomegalovirus status from the catalog of TCR beta chain sequences, a statistical classification framework was built. In a later analysis, V and J genes were assigned by comparing TCR nucleotide sequences against IMGT/GENE-DB human TR gene sequences. The TCRdist pipeline was used in a later analysis to assign CDR3 sequences and most-parsimonious VDJ recombination scenarios. In a later analysis, every TCR beta chain was defined by the combination of its CDR3 amino acid sequence and its V-gene family, and reads without a unique V-gene family were dropped. In a later analysis, 550 to 650 highly shared, low-generation-probability nucleotide sequences were removed to address suspected cross-contamination and a sequencing artifact. In a later analysis, a clonal expansion index was calculated for each public chain from normalized within-repertoire ranks of inferred template counts. In a later analysis, generation probabilities were computed using a VDJ recombination model fitted to out-of-frame rearrangements, and the results were checked against IGoR. In a later analysis, TCR-TCR, TCR-HLA and TCR-CMV co-occurrence was scored with hypergeometric tests, and a repertoire-size bias correction was applied to TCR pairs. False discovery rates were estimated in a later analysis by permuting HLA or CMV assignments 20 times. A later analysis grouped co-occurring TCRs with DBSCAN, adding TCRdist sequence similarity when clustering within HLA-allele-positive subsets. Repertoires with fewer than 30,000 or more than 120,000 public chains were left out of co-occurrence clustering, as were about 5 repertoires with anomalous nucleotide sharing. TCRdb re-hosts the immuneACCESS table, in-frame sequences only. Its copies lack some clones; in the studies checked, an unresolved V gene accounts for under half of them, and the cause for the rest is not known. The V and J calls and clone size are taken from that table; D and trimming were inferred from the DNA. The sample data list 130,000 or so clones, and roughly 70% of these were observed just once. 6.6% of the sample belongs to the ten largest clones.

Remarks on this clone: It has no known antigen specificity. It has no much larger one-base neighbor in the sample; base qualities were not kept.

The cohort consisted of 670 or so healthy bone marrow donors. At the time of sampling, all cohort members were nominally healthy, though unrecorded immune exposures were likely present. The donor tested CMV seropositive, placing the donor among the roughly 300 seropositive members of the cohort. A peripheral blood sample was provided by each donor, and peripheral blood mononuclear cells were used for TCR beta sequencing. Genomic DNA extraction from the blood cell samples was performed with the Qiagen DNeasy Blood Extraction Kit. The CDR3, from cysteine to phenylalanine, totals 14 residues. Only the CDR3 part of the read is kept: 42 bases, read in frame from the first base. The junction shows trimming of 8 bases on V and 1 base on J, plus 14 bases between the germline ends. The germline V gene (reference sequence) sets CDR1 to LNHNV and CDR2 to YYDKDF.

Rearrangement joined TRBV15 to TRBJ1-1; TRBD1 is a possible D gene, resting on 6 matching bases. Sequenced sample: PBMCs. The origin of this receptor is a man aged 35 to 55 in good health and CMV-seropositive. The nucleotides are TGTGCCACCTCCGTATGGACAGCGAACACTGAAGCTTTCTTT. This codes for CATSVWTANTEAFF.